This T cell receptor beta chain was retrieved from a study of graft-versus-host responses after intestinal transplantation. Study in general: Transplant types were multivisceral, liver-intestinal, or isolated intestinal. Induction using anti-thymocyte globulin, followed by tacrolimus and steroids for roughly 3 years, was given to all recipients.

The study's findings and limits: There was an association between peak levels of circulating GvH clones and early post-transplant HvG declines.

Using immunoSEQ multiplex PCR, the repertoire was profiled, and TCRdb retains in-frame clones only, with some absent. Here the sample spans more than 90,000 clones, around nine tenths being singletons. On this clone itself: Antigen unknown.

The sample consisted of unstimulated CD4+ T cells sorted from spleen or lymph node cells, taken before transplant. This clonotype was obtained from a human donor who was the organ donor for an intestinal transplant.

Here the CDR3 reads CASSRELTGELFF. The DNA for the CDR3 is TGTGCCAGCAGCCGAGAACTTACCGGGGAGCTGTTTTTT. J is TRBJ2-2 and V is TRBV7-2, with unresolved D. The CDR3 extends over 13 amino acids. The V gene lost 5 bases and the J gene lost 5 bases, with 9 bases spanning the gap. CDR1 is SGHTA and CDR2 is FQGNSA in the germline V gene.